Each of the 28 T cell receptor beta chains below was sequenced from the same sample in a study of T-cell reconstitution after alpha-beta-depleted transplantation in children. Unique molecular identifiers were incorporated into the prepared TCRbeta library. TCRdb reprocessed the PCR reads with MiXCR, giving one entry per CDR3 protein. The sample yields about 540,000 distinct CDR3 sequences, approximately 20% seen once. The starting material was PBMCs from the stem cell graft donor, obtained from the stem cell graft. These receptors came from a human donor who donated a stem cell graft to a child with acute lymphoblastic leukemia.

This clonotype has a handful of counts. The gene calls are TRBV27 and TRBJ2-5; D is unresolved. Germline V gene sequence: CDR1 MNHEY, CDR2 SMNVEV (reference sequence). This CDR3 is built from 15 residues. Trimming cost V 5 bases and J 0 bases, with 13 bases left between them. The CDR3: CASSRPAEYQETQYF. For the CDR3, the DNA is TGTGCCAGCAGTCGCCCCGCAGAGTACCAAGAGACCCAGTACTTC.

CDR3 DNA: TGCGCCAGCAGACCCACGGGTTTGGACTATGGCTACACCTTC. This sequence encodes CASRPTGLDYGYTF. J is TRBJ1-2 and V is TRBV4-1; the D is unclear. The CDR3 runs 14 residues. CDR1 MGHRA and CDR2 YSYEKL come from the germline V gene. The germline V and J ends were trimmed by 6 bases and 3 bases, with 14 bases remaining between them.

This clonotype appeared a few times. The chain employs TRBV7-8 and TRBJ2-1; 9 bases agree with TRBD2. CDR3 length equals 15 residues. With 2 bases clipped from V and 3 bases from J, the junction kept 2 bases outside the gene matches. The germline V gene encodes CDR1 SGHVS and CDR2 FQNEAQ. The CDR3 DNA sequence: TGTGCCAGCAGCTTAAGACTAGCGGACTACAATGAGCAGTTCTTC. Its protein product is CASSLRLADYNEQFF. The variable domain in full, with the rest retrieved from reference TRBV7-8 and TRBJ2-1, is GAGVSQSPRYKVAKRGQDVALRCDPISGHVSLFWYQQALGQGPEFLTYFQNEAQLDKSGLPSDRFFAERPEGSVSTLKIQRTQQEDSAVYLCASSLRLADYNEQFFGPGTRLTVL.

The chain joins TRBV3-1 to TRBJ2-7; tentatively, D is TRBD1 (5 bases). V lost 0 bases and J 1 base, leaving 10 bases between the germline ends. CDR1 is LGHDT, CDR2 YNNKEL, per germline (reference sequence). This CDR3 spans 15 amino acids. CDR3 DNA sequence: TGTGCCAGCAGCCAAGATCTGACAGAGTCCTACGAGCAGTACTTC. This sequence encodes CASSQDLTESYEQYF.

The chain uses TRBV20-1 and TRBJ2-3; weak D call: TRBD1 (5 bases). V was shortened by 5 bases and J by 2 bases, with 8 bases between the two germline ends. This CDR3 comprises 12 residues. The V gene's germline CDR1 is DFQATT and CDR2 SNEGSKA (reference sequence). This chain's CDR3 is CSAPDITDTQYF. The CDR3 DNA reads TGCAGTGCTCCGGACATCACAGATACGCAGTATTTT.

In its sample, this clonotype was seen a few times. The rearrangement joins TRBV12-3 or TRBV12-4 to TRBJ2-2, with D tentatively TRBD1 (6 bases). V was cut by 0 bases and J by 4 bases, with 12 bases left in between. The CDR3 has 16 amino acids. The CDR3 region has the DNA TGTGCCAGCAGTTTAGCCCAGGGGTCCCTCACCGGGGAGCTGTTTTTT. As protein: CASSLAQGSLTGELFF.

For the CDR3, the DNA is TGTGCCAGCAGTTCTCTAGCGGACACAGATACGCAGTATTTT. Translation gives CASSSLADTDTQYF. This sequence joins TRBV12-3 or TRBV12-4 and TRBJ2-3, with TRBD2 matching over 7 bases. The CDR3 has 14 amino acids. The J segment lost 2 bases and the V segment lost 4 bases, leaving 3 bases of the junction unmatched.

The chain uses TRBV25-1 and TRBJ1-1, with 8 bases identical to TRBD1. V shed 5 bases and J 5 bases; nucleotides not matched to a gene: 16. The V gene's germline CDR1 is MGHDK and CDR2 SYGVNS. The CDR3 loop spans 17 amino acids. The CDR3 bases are TGTGCCAGCAGTTCTCGGGACAGGCCCTCGTATCGGACTGAAGCTTTCTTT. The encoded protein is CASSSRDRPSYRTEAFF.

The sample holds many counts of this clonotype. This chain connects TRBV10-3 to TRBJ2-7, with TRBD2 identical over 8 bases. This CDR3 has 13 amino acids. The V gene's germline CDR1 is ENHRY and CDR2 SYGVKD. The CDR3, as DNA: TGTGCGCTGAGTCCAGCGGGGGCCTACGAGCAGTACTTC. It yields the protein CALSPAGAYEQYF.

Written as DNA, the CDR3 is TGTGCCAGCAGGCTTCTACACAACCAAGAGACCCAGTACTTC. Residues: CASRLLHNQETQYF. The V gene is TRBV7-9, the J gene TRBJ2-5, with no clear D. V gave up 6 bases and J gave up 0 bases, with 11 bases separating them. The CDR3 totals 14 residues. CDR1 SEHNR and CDR2 FQNEAQ come from the germline V gene (reference sequence).

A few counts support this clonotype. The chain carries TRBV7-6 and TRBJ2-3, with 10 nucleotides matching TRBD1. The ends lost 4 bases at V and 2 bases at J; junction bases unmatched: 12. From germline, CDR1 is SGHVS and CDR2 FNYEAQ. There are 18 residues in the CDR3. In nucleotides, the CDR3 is TGTGCCAGCAGCTCATCCGGGACAGGGGACCTAGACACAGATACGCAGTATTTT. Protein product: CASSSSGTGDLDTDTQYF.

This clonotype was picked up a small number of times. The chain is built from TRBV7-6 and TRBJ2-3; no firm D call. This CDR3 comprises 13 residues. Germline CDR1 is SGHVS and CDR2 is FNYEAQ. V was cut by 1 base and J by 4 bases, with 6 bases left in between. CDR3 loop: CASSLESADTQYF. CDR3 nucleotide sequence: TGTGCCAGCAGCTTAGAGTCCGCAGATACGCAGTATTTT.

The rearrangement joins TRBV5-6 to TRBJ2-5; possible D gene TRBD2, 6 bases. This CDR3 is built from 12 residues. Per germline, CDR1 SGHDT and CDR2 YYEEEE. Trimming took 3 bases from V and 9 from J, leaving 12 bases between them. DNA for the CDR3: TGTGCCAGCAGCTCCCGGGCGGGGCCCCAGTACTTC. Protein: CASSSRAGPQYF. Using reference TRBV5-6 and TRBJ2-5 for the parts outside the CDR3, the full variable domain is DAGVTQSPTHLIKTRGQQVTLRCSPKSGHDTVSWYQQALGQGPQFIFQYYEEEERQRGNFPDRFSGHQFPNYSSELNVNALLLGDSALYLCASSSRAGPQYFGPGTRLLVL.

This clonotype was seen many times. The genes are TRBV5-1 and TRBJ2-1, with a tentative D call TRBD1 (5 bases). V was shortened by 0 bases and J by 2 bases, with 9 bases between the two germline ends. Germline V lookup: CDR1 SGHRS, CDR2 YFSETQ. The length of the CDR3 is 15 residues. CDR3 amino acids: CASSLEGITYNEQFF. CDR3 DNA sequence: TGCGCCAGCAGCTTGGAGGGGATCACCTACAATGAGCAGTTCTTC.

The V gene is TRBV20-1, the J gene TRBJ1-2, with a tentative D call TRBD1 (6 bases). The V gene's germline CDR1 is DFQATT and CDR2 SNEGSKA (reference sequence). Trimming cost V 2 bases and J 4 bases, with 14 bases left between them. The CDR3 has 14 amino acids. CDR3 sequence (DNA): TGCAGTGCTAGACCGATGACAGGACCCTATGGCTACACCTTC. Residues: CSARPMTGPYGYTF.

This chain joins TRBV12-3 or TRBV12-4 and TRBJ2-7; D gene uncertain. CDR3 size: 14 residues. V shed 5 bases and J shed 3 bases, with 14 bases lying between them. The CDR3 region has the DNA TGTGCCAGCAGTCGCGTTGAATCCAGCTACGAGCAGTACTTC. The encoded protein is CASSRVESSYEQYF.

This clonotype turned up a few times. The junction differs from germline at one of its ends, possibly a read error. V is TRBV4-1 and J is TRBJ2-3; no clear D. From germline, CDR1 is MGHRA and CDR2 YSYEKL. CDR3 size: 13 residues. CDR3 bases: TGCGCCAGCAGCCAAGATATGTACCCTCAGGCGGATTTT. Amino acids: CASSQDMYPQADF.

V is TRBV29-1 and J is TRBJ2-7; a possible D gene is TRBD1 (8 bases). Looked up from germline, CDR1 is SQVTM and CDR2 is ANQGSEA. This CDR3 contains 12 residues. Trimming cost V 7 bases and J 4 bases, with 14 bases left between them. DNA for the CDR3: TGCAGCGCCGAACAGGGGGGGTACGAGCAGTACTTC. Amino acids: CSAEQGGYEQYF.

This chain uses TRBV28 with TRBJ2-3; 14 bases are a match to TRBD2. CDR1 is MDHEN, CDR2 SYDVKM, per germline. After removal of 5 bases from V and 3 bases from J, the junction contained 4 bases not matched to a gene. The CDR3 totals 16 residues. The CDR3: CASSKGLAGATDTQYF. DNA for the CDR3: TGTGCCAGCAGTAAGGGACTAGCGGGAGCGACAGATACGCAGTATTTT.

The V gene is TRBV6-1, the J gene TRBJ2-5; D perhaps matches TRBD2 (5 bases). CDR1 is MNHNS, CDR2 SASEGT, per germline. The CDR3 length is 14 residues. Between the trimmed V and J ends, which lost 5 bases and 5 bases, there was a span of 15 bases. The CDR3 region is CASSPQDWTETQYF. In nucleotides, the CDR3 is TGTGCCAGCAGTCCCCAGGACTGGACGGAGACCCAGTACTTC.

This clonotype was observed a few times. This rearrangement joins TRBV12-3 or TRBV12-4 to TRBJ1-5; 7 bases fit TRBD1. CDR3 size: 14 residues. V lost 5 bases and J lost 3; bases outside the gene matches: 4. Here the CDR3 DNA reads TGTGCCAGCAGTGCAGGGGGAATCAATCAGCCCCAGCATTTT. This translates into CASSAGGINQPQHF.

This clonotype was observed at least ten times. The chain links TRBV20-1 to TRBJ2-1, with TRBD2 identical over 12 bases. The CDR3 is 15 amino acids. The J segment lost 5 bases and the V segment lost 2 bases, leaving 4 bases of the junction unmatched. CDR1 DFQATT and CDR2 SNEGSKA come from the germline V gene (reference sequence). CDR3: CSARLGLAGHNEQFF. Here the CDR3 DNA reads TGCAGTGCTAGATTGGGACTAGCGGGCCACAATGAGCAGTTCTTC.

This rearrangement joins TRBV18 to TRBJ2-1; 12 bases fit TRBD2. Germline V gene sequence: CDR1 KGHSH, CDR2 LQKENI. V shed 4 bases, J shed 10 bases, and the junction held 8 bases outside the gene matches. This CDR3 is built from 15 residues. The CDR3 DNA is TGTGCCAGCTCACTACGGACTAGCGGGAAGGTGGAGCAGTTCTTC. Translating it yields CASSLRTSGKVEQFF.

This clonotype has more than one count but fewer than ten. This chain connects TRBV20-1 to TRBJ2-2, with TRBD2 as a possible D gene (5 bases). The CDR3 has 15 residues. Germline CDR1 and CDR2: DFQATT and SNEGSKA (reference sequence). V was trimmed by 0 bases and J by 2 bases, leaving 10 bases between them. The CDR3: CSARDQGRNTGELFF. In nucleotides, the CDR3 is TGCAGTGCTAGAGACCAAGGGAGAAACACCGGGGAGCTGTTTTTT.

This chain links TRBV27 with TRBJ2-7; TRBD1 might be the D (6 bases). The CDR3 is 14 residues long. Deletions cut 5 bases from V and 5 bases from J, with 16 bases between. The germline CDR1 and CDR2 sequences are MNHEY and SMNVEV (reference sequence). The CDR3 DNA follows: TGTGCCAGCAGTGAAACCAGGGGAGCAAACGAGCAGTACTTC. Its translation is CASSETRGANEQYF.

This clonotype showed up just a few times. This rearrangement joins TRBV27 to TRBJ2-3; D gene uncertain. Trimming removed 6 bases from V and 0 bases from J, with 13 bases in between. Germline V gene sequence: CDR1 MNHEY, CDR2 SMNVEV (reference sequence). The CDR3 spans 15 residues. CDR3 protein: CASSRTASSTDTQYF. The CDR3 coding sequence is TGTGCCAGCAGCCGAACAGCTTCTAGCACAGATACGCAGTATTTT.

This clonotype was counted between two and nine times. In nucleotides, the CDR3 is TGTGCCAGCAGCGTAGTTGGGACAGACACAGATACGCAGTATTTT. Translating gives CASSVVGTDTDTQYF. J is TRBJ2-3 and V is TRBV9, with 7 bases aligning to TRBD1. Trimming at V came to 0 bases and at J to 2 bases, leaving 3 bases not matched to a gene. There are 15 residues in the CDR3. In germline, CDR1 is SGDLS, CDR2 YYNGEE.

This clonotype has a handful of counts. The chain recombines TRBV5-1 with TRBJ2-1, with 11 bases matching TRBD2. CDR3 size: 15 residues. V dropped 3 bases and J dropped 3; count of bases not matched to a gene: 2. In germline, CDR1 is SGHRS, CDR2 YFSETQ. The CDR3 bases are TGCGCCAGCAGCTACACTAGCGGGGGCTACAATGAGCAGTTCTTC. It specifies CASSYTSGGYNEQFF.